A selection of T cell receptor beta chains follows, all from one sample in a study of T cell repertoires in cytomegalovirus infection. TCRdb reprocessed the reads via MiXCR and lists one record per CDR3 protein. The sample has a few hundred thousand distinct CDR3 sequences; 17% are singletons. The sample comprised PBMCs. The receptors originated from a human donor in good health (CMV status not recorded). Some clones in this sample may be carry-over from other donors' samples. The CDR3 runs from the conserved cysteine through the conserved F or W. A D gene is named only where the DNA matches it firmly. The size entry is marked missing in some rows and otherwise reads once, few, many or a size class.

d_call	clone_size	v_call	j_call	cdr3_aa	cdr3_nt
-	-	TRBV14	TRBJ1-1	CASSREEAAEAFF	TGTGCCAGCAGCCGTGAAGAGGCCGCTGAAGCTTTCTTT
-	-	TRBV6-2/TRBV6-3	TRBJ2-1	CASSYLGGMEGEQFF	TGTGCCAGCAGTTACTTGGGGGGTATGGAGGGCGAGCAGTTCTTC
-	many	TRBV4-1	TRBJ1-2	CASSQDPIIRRDNYGYTF	TGCGCCAGCAGCCAAGATCCAATAATCCGGAGGGACAACTATGGCTACACCTTC
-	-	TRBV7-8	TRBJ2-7	CASSSLRLGTGGPEQYF	TGTGCCAGCAGCTCCTTACGACTTGGTACCGGGGGCCCCGAGCAGTACTTC
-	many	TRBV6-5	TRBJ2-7	CASSYSISGYEQYF	TGTGCCAGCAGTTACTCGATATCGGGCTACGAGCAGTACTTC
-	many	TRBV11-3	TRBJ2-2	CASSLDQSGSGYTGELFF	TGTGCCAGCAGCTTAGATCAATCCGGGAGCGGATACACCGGGGAGCTGTTTTTT
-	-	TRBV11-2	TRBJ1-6	CASSQNSGGANNSPLHF	TGTGCCAGCAGTCAAAACTCGGGGGGGGCAAATAATTCACCCCTCCACTTT
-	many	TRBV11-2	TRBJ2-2	CASSRQANWNTGELFF	TGTGCCAGCAGCCGACAGGCCAATTGGAACACCGGGGAGCTGTTTTTT
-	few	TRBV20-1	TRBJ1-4	CSVSGAGNEKLFF	TGCAGTGTCTCGGGGGCGGGTAATGAAAAACTGTTTTTT
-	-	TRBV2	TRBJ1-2	CASSRPGTNYGYTF	TGTGCCAGCAGTAGGCCAGGGACTAACTATGGCTACACCTTC
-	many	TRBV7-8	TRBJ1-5	CASSSEGGLSNQPQHF	TGTGCCAGCAGCTCCGAAGGTGGACTGTCCAATCAGCCCCAGCATTTT
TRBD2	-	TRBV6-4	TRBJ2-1	CASRGAGPKQFF	TGTGCCAGCAGAGGAGCGGGACCTAAGCAGTTCTTC
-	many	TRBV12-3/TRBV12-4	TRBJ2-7	CASSLSGGSGEQYF	TGTGCCAGCAGTTTATCCGGGGGATCGGGGGAGCAGTACTTC
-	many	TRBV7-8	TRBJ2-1	CASSLLVGSSQEQFF	TGTGCCAGCAGCTTATTGGTCGGCAGCTCTCAGGAGCAGTTCTTC
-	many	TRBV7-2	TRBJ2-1	CASSLGTSYEQFF	TGTGCCAGCAGCTTGGGGACCTCCTATGAGCAGTTCTTC
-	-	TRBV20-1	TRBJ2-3	CSARIPGHPTDTQYF	TGCAGTGCTAGAATACCGGGACACCCCACAGATACGCAGTATTTT
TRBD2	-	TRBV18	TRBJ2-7	CASSLLRGDEQYF	TGTGCCAGCTCACTTCTTCGGGGGGACGAGCAGTACTTC
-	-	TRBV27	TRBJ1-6	CASSFGVWDSPLHF	TGTGCCAGCAGTTTTGGGGTTTGGGATTCACCCCTCCACTTT
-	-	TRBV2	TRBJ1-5	CASSDPRDQPQHF	TGTGCCAGCAGTGACCCCAGGGATCAGCCCCAGCATTTT
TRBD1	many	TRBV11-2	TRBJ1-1	CASSSGTGYTEAFF	TGTGCCAGCAGCTCGGGGACAGGCTACACTGAAGCTTTCTTT
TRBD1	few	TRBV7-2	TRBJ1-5	CASSSRTGYQPQHF	TGTGCCAGCAGCTCCAGGACAGGGTACCAGCCCCAGCATTTT
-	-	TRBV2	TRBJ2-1	CASSEEGPGVAEQFF	TGTGCCAGCAGTGAAGAAGGGCCGGGGGTAGCAGAGCAGTTCTTC
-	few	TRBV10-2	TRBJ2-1	CASSESGMSSYNEQFF	TGCGCCAGCAGTGAGTCGGGCATGAGCTCCTACAATGAGCAGTTCTTC
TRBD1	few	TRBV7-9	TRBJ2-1	CASSLGARGINNEQFF	TGTGCCAGCAGCTTAGGGGCCAGGGGGATAAACAATGAGCAGTTCTTC
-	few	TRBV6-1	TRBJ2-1	CASSESWYNEQFF	TGTGCCAGCAGTGAAAGTTGGTACAATGAGCAGTTCTTC
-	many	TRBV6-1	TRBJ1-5	CASSRSQGFLDQPQHF	TGTGCCAGCAGTAGAAGCCAGGGGTTTTTGGATCAGCCCCAGCATTTT
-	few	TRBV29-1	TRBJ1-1	CSATPTAGTEAFF	TGCAGCGCGACTCCGACGGCGGGCACTGAAGCTTTCTTT
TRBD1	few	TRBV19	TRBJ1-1	CASSPDRYTEAFF	TGTGCCAGTAGTCCGGACAGGTACACTGAAGCTTTCTTT